Below are 15 T cell receptor beta chains sequenced from a single sample in a study of T cells in Graves' hyperthyroidism and ophthalmopathy. Authors of the study amplified TCR beta CDR3 regions from RNA transcripts. First-round RT-PCR with HTBI primers amplified the TCR CDR3 region. From the multiplex PCR reads, TCRdb called clonotypes with MiXCR, one entry per CDR3 protein. This table has 300,000 to 450,000 distinct CDR3 sequences, around a quarter appearing once. Sequencing input: blood. These receptor sequences come from a man aged 45-65 years with Graves' hyperthyroidism.

This clonotype was counted a few times. The chain links TRBV12-3 or TRBV12-4 to TRBJ2-4; 7 bases line up with TRBD2. V dropped 0 bases and J dropped 8; count of bases not matched to a gene: 4. The CDR3 sequence is 14 residues long. The CDR3: CASSLAGGPDIQYF. Here the CDR3 DNA reads TGTGCCAGCAGTTTAGCGGGAGGGCCGGACATTCAGTACTTC.

The genes are TRBV6-6 and TRBJ1-1; D is ambiguous. Trimming shortened V by 0 bases and J by 11 bases, and 16 bases separated the two germline ends. CDR1 is MNHNY, CDR2 SVGAGI, per germline (reference sequence). The CDR3 has 14 amino acids. The CDR3 region has the DNA TGTGCCAGCAGTTACTCGAGTATACCCTCTTGGGCTTTCTTT. Translated, it gives CASSYSSIPSWAFF.

The V call is TRBV9, the J call TRBJ2-5; D call uncertain. The CDR3 length is 15 residues. The ends were cut back, 0 bases at V and 5 bases at J, with 14 bases in the middle. CDR1 is SGDLS and CDR2 is YYNGEE in the germline V gene. The CDR3 is CASSVGGGESETQYF. The DNA for the CDR3 is TGTGCCAGCAGCGTAGGAGGCGGTGAATCCGAGACCCAGTACTTC.

This clonotype was detected many times. The chain combines TRBV7-9 with TRBJ2-7, with 9 positions matching TRBD2. Per the germline V gene, CDR1 is SEHNR and CDR2 is FQNEAQ (reference sequence). Trimming removed 4 bases from V and 2 bases from J; junction bases left unmatched: 9. The CDR3 sequence is 16 residues long. The CDR3 bases are TGTGCCAGCAGCTCCCCGGAGGCTAGCGGGGCCTACGAGCAGTACTTC. Protein sequence: CASSSPEASGAYEQYF. The whole variable domain, filled in from reference TRBV7-9 and TRBJ2-7, reads DTGVSQNPRHKITKRGQNVTFRCDPISEHNRLYWYRQTLGQGPEFLTYFQNEAQLEKSRLLSDRFSAERPKGSFSTLEIQRTEQGDSAMYLCASSSPEASGAYEQYFGPGTRLTVT.

This clonotype has only a few counts. The chain recombines TRBV12-3 or TRBV12-4 with TRBJ1-3, with 9 bases fitting TRBD1. Trimming took 3 bases from V and 4 from J; bases not matched to a gene: 16. This CDR3 is 19 amino acids long. The CDR3, as DNA: TGTGCCAGCAGTTTCCCCCTACAGGGGGCGAGTCCGACAGGAAACACCATATATTTT. Amino acid sequence: CASSFPLQGASPTGNTIYF.

There are many counts of this clonotype. The chain joins TRBV27 to TRBJ2-7; D call uncertain. Germline CDR1 is MNHEY and CDR2 is SMNVEV (reference sequence). This CDR3 region has 14 residues. The V and J ends lost 5 bases and 1 base respectively, with 12 bases between them. The CDR3 here is CASSITLASYEQYF. The CDR3 bases are TGTGCCAGCAGTATAACCTTAGCTTCCTACGAGCAGTACTTC.

The V gene is TRBV6-1, the J gene TRBJ1-1; tentative D call: TRBD1 (6 bases). V was shortened by 6 bases and J by 1 base, with 15 bases between the two germline ends. Germline CDR1 MNHNS, CDR2 SASEGT. This CDR3 is 15 amino acids long. CDR3 bases: TGTGCCAGCAGGGTCAGGGACACAGAGAACACTGAAGCTTTCTTT. It codes for CASRVRDTENTEAFF.

In this sample, this clonotype turned up a few times. The chain couples TRBV7-3 to TRBJ1-2; 9 bases fit TRBD1. This CDR3 region has 15 residues. V lost 1 base to trimming and J lost 8 bases; unmatched junction nucleotides: 8. Germline V lookup: CDR1 SGHTA, CDR2 FQGTGA. The CDR3 DNA follows: TGTGCCAGCAGCTTAAGTGGCGGGACAGGGCTCGGCTACACCTTC. Encoded protein: CASSLSGGTGLGYTF.

This clonotype was seen just once. The chain carries TRBV4-1 and TRBJ2-7; D may be TRBD1 (6 bases). The CDR3 runs to 14 residues. V was clipped by 0 bases and J by 2 bases, with 8 bases between them. The V gene's germline CDR1 is MGHRA and CDR2 YSYEKL. The CDR3 DNA is TGCGCCAGCAGCCAAGACAGGGGCACCTACGAGCAGTACTTC. As protein: CASSQDRGTYEQYF.

The table lists this clonotype with many counts. V gene TRBV18 combines with J gene TRBJ2-2; D remains unclear. The CDR3 runs to 12 residues. V lost 4 bases and J lost 6, with 6 bases in between. Germline CDR1 is KGHSH and CDR2 is LQKENI. CDR3 region: CASSRNAGELFF. The DNA of the CDR3 is TGTGCCAGCTCACGTAATGCCGGGGAGCTGTTTTTT.

The V call is TRBV6-1, the J call TRBJ2-7; TRBD2 is a possible D gene (5 bases). V lost 6 bases and J 4 bases, leaving 13 bases between the germline ends. The germline CDR1 and CDR2 sequences are MNHNS and SASEGT. The CDR3 is 13 residues long. CDR3 region: CASSSSGRYEQYF. CDR3 coding DNA: TGTGCCAGCAGCTCCAGCGGACGGTACGAGCAGTACTTC.

V usage is TRBV6-1 and J usage is TRBJ2-1, with D perhaps TRBD2 (5 bases). The CDR3 runs 13 residues. V gave up 6 bases and J gave up 6 bases, with 12 bases separating them. Germline V gene lookup returns CDR1 MNHNS and CDR2 SASEGT. The CDR3 region has the DNA TGTGCCAGCAGACGGGGAGCAGTCAATGAGCAGTTCTTC. Protein: CASRRGAVNEQFF.

Only a few counts were recorded for this clonotype. The genes are TRBV3-1 and TRBJ2-5; D gene ambiguous. The CDR3 runs to 13 residues. Trimming took off 1 base at V and 5 bases at J, with 8 bases between the two ends. Germline CDR1 LGHDT, CDR2 YNNKEL (reference sequence). CDR3 DNA: TGTGCCAGCAGCCAAGTTCGCTATGAGACCCAGTACTTC. Its translation is CASSQVRYETQYF.

The chain uses TRBV10-3 and TRBJ1-1; 7 bases align to TRBD1. V lost 5 bases and J lost 8; bases outside the gene matches: 2. Germline V gene lookup returns CDR1 ENHRY and CDR2 SYGVKD. The CDR3 is made up of 11 amino acids. This CDR3 is CAISQDREAFF. The CDR3 DNA sequence: TGTGCCATCAGTCAGGACAGGGAAGCTTTCTTT.

This clonotype was seen ten or more times. V usage is TRBV20-1 and J usage is TRBJ2-7; TRBD2 is a possible D gene (5 bases). Germline-derived CDR1 and CDR2 are DFQATT and SNEGSKA (reference sequence). V lost 1 base and J 0 bases, leaving 16 bases between the germline ends. The CDR3 runs 16 residues. In DNA form, the CDR3 reads TGCAGTGCTAGAGGGCTAGCCTTTTTCGGCTCCTACGAGCAGTACTTC. The encoded protein is CSARGLAFFGSYEQYF.